This T cell receptor beta chain appears in the sequencing data of a study of vaccination and CD4 T cells after COVID-19 (dated 2022 in TCRdb). Describing the broader study: Convalescent patients had a positive SARS-CoV-2 result on nasal swab PCR, and of these patients, 8 or 9 had mild disease and one had severe disease. In the convalescent cohort there were six males and four females, among whom were two Hispanic individuals, seven Caucasians, two Asians and one multiracial person. Two doses of either the Pfizer-BioNTech BNT162b2 vaccine (n=8) or the Moderna mRNA-1273 vaccine (n=2) were administered to participants. Post-COVID blood samples were collected from convalescent patients a median of about 92 days after diagnosis, with a range of roughly 35 to 161 days. Post-vaccine blood samples were taken a median of about 70 days after the second vaccine dose, with a range of about 12 to 250 days. Culture stimuli were overlapping spike peptide pools from SARS-CoV-2 and from the common cold coronaviruses HCoV-NL63, HCoV-OC43 and HCoV-229E. As controls, cultures received a CEFX viral epitope pool (the positive control), an HIV-1 Nef peptide pool (the negative control), or no peptide at all. In around 9 COVID-19 convalescent patients and several infection-naive healthy vaccine recipients, researchers compared the spike-specific CD4+ TCR repertoire from before mRNA vaccination with the repertoire from after.

The treatment or condition label here, explained by the study, means: approximately 9-day PBMC culture with coronavirus spike peptide pools or control peptides (ViraFEST assay). The ViraFEST assay was used in the study, in which antigen-specific T cells were expanded with peptide pools and expanded clonotypes were subsequently identified by TCR sequencing. The positive SARS-CoV-2 PCR tests of the convalescent patients were dated from March to December 2020, before the Alpha, Beta and Delta variants emerged in the United States. PBMCs were cultured at around 2 million per well in IMDM supplemented with around 5.5% human AB serum and 8 to 10 IU/ml IL-2, with approximately 9.5 ug/ml peptide pools added. On days 3 and 7, half of the culture medium was replaced with fresh IL-2-containing medium. CD4+ T cells were isolated after approximately eleven days of culture through negative selection using the EasySep CD4+ T cell isolation kit. Ficoll-Paque Plus gradient centrifugation was used to isolate PBMCs from whole blood, and the isolated PBMCs were then either used fresh or cryopreserved at -140C. Triplicate wells were generally used for each culture condition.

Overall results and qualifications from the work: Among the post-vaccine SARS-CoV-2-reactive clones in convalescent patients, a median approximately 86% showed up only after vaccination, which suggests vaccine-specific priming. The median number of SARS-CoV-2-reactive clonotypes rose from around 21 after infection to about 40 after vaccination, but the change was not significant. The number of convalescent patients in the study was relatively small, and the study did not examine early timepoints following natural infection. Of the vaccine-specific clones found in convalescent patients, nearly all (304 of 307) were mono-reactive for SARS-CoV-2 spike instead of being cross-reactive with common cold coronaviruses.

As for this clonotype: The clone's antigen remains unknown. Base quality data are lacking; no much larger clone is found one base away.

Library preparation employed PCR. TCR sequencing of DNA from cultured CD4+ T cells used the Oncomine TCR Beta short-read assay at the Johns Hopkins FTIC core. Genomic DNA was extracted from the cultured CD4+ T cells with the QIAamp micro DNA kit. Oncomine TCR Beta libraries made from cultured CD4+ T cells were pooled using unique dual indexes and sequenced on an Illumina iSeq 100. In the source study's methods: Non-productive sequences were removed, and CDR3s not starting with C, not ending with F or W, or shorter than 7 amino acids were discarded. The MANAFEST web application was used to identify antigen-specific clonotypes by comparing peptide-stimulated wells against reference wells and other culture wells. For a clone to be called positive, the clone needed an FDR below 0.05, an odds ratio above 5, and a productive frequency above 0.1% in at least two of three replicate wells. Cross-reactive clonotypes were defined as significantly expanded in both SARS-CoV-2 spike wells and at least one common cold coronavirus spike condition. Using R version 3.6.1, CDR3 homology was evaluated through Levenshtein distances (stringdist) along with unrooted phylogenetic trees (ape). TCRdb cleaned the public reads at Q25 with fastp, built clones with MiXCR and kept in-frame beta chains. Rows with a matching CDR3 protein are joined into one entry that keeps the most common DNA and genes. The V and J calls here are based on TCRdb, not the publication. Present in this sample are some 20,000 distinct CDR3 sequences, around 33% of which were seen just once. The top ten hold more than 12% of the sample.

CDR3 length: 14 amino acids, cysteine to phenylalanine. The sequence is cut down to CDR3 DNA, 42 bases in frame from base 1. The junction shows trimming of 9 bases on V and 3 bases on J, and the gene matches do not reach 7 bases of it. For CDR1 and CDR2, the germline V gene (reference sequence) lists LNHDA and SQIVND. The sequence links TRBV19 to TRBJ2-3; a stretch of 9 junction bases matches TRBD1. Sequenced: cultured CD4+ T cells from blood. The source of this sequence is a human donor with COVID-19. The CDR3 in this case is CASRGTGRTDTQYF. Read as DNA, the sequence is TGTGCCAGCCGCGGGACAGGGAGGACAGATACGCAGTATTTT.